A selection of T cell receptor beta chains follows, all from one sample in a study of CD8 T cells in ankylosing spondylitis. TCRdb used MiXCR to reprocess the 5' RACE reads, holding one entry per CDR3 protein. Seen here are 250,000 to 300,000 distinct CDR3 sequences, 15% to 20% observed once, and the top ten hold roughly 34%. The sequenced sample was blood, either unsorted or a sorted T cell fraction (not recorded which). All receptors derive from a male donor with ankylosing spondylitis or in good health (not recorded which). CDR3s include the opening cysteine and the closing phenylalanine or tryptophan. A D gene is named only where the DNA matches it firmly. Clone size is not always given. Where it is, it says once, few, many or a class for expanded clones.

TRBJ2-5 | - | TRBV7-9 | many | TGTGCCAGCAGCCCAGAAAACAGCCAAGAGACCCAGTACTTC | CASSPENSQETQYF
TRBJ2-7 | - | TRBV4-2 | - | TGTGCCAGCAGCCAAGTTCCAGCAGAGAGCTCCTACGAGCAGTACTTC | CASSQVPAESSYEQYF
TRBJ2-2 | - | TRBV12-3/TRBV12-4 | few | TGTGCCTCCAAAGGCGGGGAGCTGTTTTTT | CASKGGELFF
TRBJ2-7 | - | TRBV29-1 | - | TGCAGCGTAGAAGGCCGGGACACTGAGAGCTCCTACGAGCAGTACTTC | CSVEGRDTESSYEQYF
TRBJ1-1 | - | TRBV21-1 | - | TGTGCCAGCAGCAACGACGGGACGGACCAGAACACTGAAGCTTTCTTT | CASSNDGTDQNTEAFF
TRBJ2-1 | - | TRBV2 | few | TGTGCCAGCAAGCTGAATGAGCAGTTCTTC | CASKLNEQFF
TRBJ2-7 | - | TRBV3-1 | few | TGTGCCAGCAGCCAAGATCATACTAGCTACGAGCAGTACTTC | CASSQDHTSYEQYF
TRBJ2-1 | TRBD2 | TRBV6-1 | - | TGTGCCAGCAGTGAAAGGACTAGCGGGGTCAATGAGCAGTTCTTC | CASSERTSGVNEQFF
TRBJ2-4 | - | TRBV16 | - | TGTGCCAGCAGCCACCCCGAGAGGGGGAACATTCAGTACTTC | CASSHPERGNIQYF
TRBJ2-5 | - | TRBV5-6 | few | TGTGCCAGCAGCTTGGAGGGACCAACCCCGCAGGAGACCCAGTACTTC | CASSLEGPTPQETQYF
TRBJ2-1 | - | TRBV3-1 | few | TGTGCCAGCAGCCAAGAGTGGGGCTATGAGCAGTTCTTC | CASSQEWGYEQFF
TRBJ2-1 | TRBD2 | TRBV2 | - | TGTGCCAGCAGTGAACTAGCGGGAGGGTACAATGAGCAGTTCTTC | CASSELAGGYNEQFF
TRBJ1-1 | - | TRBV6-5 | - | TGTGCCAGCAGTTACTCGATATCGGGGATGAACACTGAAGCTTTCTTT | CASSYSISGMNTEAFF
TRBJ2-1 | - | TRBV28 | - | TGTGCCAGCAGTTTAATTGCACTCCGCAATGAGCAGTTCTTC | CASSLIALRNEQFF
TRBJ1-1 | - | TRBV5-6 | few | TGTGCCAGCAGCTTACAGGAGGCCAACACTGAAGCTTTCTTT | CASSLQEANTEAFF
TRBJ2-1 | - | TRBV7-9 | - | TGTGCCAGCAGTTCTACCATCAGGAATGAGCAGTTCTTC | CASSSTIRNEQFF
TRBJ2-2 | - | TRBV29-1 | many | TGCAGCGTTGATAGGGATGACACCGGGGAGCTGTTTTTT | CSVDRDDTGELFF
TRBJ1-1 | TRBD1 | TRBV12-3/TRBV12-4 | few | TGTGCCAGCAGTTGGGACAGGGCGAGGGGGAACACTGAAGCTTTCTTT | CASSWDRARGNTEAFF
TRBJ2-1 | - | TRBV7-3 | few | TGTGCCAGCAGCTCTCACGACAATGAGCAGTTCTTC | CASSSHDNEQFF
TRBJ2-1 | - | TRBV27 | - | TGTGCCAGCAGTTCCCCGGGTCAGGTGGAAGATGAGCAGTTCTTC | CASSSPGQVEDEQFF
TRBJ2-7 | TRBD2 | TRBV4-1 | few | TGCGCCAGCAGCCCTTTAGCGGGAGGGAACGAGCAGTACTTC | CASSPLAGGNEQYF
TRBJ2-1 | - | TRBV11-3 | - | TGTGCCAGCAGCCCGAGACTAGGCGGTGAGCAGTTCTTC | CASSPRLGGEQFF
TRBJ2-1 | - | TRBV12-3/TRBV12-4 | - | TGTGCCAGCAGTTGGGGACCGCTACACAATGAGCAGTTCTTC | CASSWGPLHNEQFF
TRBJ2-7 | TRBD2 | TRBV5-6 | - | TGTGCCAGCAGCCTCGACAGGACTAGCGGGAGTGAGTACTACGAGCAGTACTTC | CASSLDRTSGSEYYEQYF
TRBJ2-7 | TRBD2 | TRBV4-1 | few | TGCGCCAGCAGCCAAGAGACGCGGGAGCCCTTGAGGGAGCAGTACTTC | CASSQETREPLREQYF
TRBJ2-7 | - | TRBV5-1 | - | TGCGCCAGCAGCTTCTCGCCCAGGGCCGCCTACGAGCAGTACTTC | CASSFSPRAAYEQYF
TRBJ2-7 | - | TRBV7-2 | few | TGTGCCAGCAGCTTAGAGGTCAGGGAGCCGGAGCAGTACTTC | CASSLEVREPEQYF
TRBJ2-6 | - | TRBV20-1 | - | TGCAGTGCTAGAGGTCAGCCGAGTTACTCTGGGGCCAACGTCCTGACTTTC | CSARGQPSYSGANVLTF
TRBJ2-1 | TRBD2 | TRBV9 | many | TGTGCCAGCAGCGGGATAGCGGGAGGGCTCCACAATGAGCAGTTCTTC | CASSGIAGGLHNEQFF
TRBJ2-1 | - | TRBV29-1 | few | TGCAGCGTTGAAGGATACCTCTCCTACAATGAGCAGTTCTTC | CSVEGYLSYNEQFF
TRBJ1-1 | - | TRBV28 | few | TGTGCCAGCAGTTTTAGGAGAACGAACACTGAAGCTTTCTTT | CASSFRRTNTEAFF
TRBJ2-7 | - | TRBV7-9 | few | TGTGCCAGCAGTCCGACTTTGACCCCTTACGAGCAGTACTTC | CASSPTLTPYEQYF
TRBJ1-1 | - | TRBV6-1 | - | TGTGCCAGCAGTGAAGGGTCGGGTCTCGGAGCTTTCTTT | CASSEGSGLGAFF
TRBJ1-2 | - | TRBV4-3 | many | TGCGCCAGCAGCCAAGATAGGACAGACTATGGCTACACCTTC | CASSQDRTDYGYTF
TRBJ2-3 | TRBD2 | TRBV10-3 | - | TGTGCCATCAAAGGAGGCGGGAGTGCAGATACGCAGTATTTT | CAIKGGGSADTQYF
TRBJ2-5 | - | TRBV7-9 | few | TGTGCCAGCAGCTTAGCGCCCAGCGGACAAGAGACCCAGTACTTC | CASSLAPSGQETQYF
TRBJ2-1 | - | TRBV4-3 | once | TGCGCCAGCAGCCAAGATTCGGTCGGGGTGTACAATGAGCAGTTCTTC | CASSQDSVGVYNEQFF
TRBJ1-1 | - | TRBV12-3/TRBV12-4 | - | TGTGCCAGCAGGCGAAGGGATTTGACTGAAGCTTTCTTT | CASRRRDLTEAFF
TRBJ2-4 | - | TRBV20-1 | - | TGCAGTGCTAGGGACCCAGGGAAACTAGCCAAAAACATTCAGTACTTC | CSARDPGKLAKNIQYF
TRBJ2-4 | TRBD2 | TRBV20-1 | - | TGCAGTGCTCCTGGACTAGCGGAACCAAACATTCAGTACTTC | CSAPGLAEPNIQYF
TRBJ2-1 | TRBD1 | TRBV18 | few | TGTGCCAGCTCACCACGACAGGGGGAAATCTACAATGAGCAGTTCTTC | CASSPRQGEIYNEQFF
TRBJ2-1 | - | TRBV7-9 | - | TGTGCCAGCAGCCTACAGCCCGAGGGGGGGAATGAGCAGTTCTTC | CASSLQPEGGNEQFF
TRBJ2-2 | - | TRBV6-5 | - | TGTGCCAGCAGATACGCAGAGAACACCGGGGAGCTGTTTTTT | CASRYAENTGELFF
TRBJ2-7 | TRBD1 | TRBV7-9 | few | TGTGCCAGCAGCTTAGAGGACAGGAGAACCTACGAGCAGTACTTC | CASSLEDRRTYEQYF
TRBJ2-2 | - | TRBV10-3 | many | TGTGCCATCAGTGAGCCGGGGACGGCGAACACCGGGGAGCTGTTTTTT | CAISEPGTANTGELFF
TRBJ1-2 | TRBD1 | TRBV7-2 | - | TGTGCCAGCAGCTCATCGGGGACAGGGAGTAACTATGGCTACACCTTC | CASSSSGTGSNYGYTF